These T cell receptor beta chains were read from a single sample in a study of T cell responses to AZD1222 COVID-19 vaccine. Sequenced by immunoSEQ multiplex PCR; TCRdb stores in-frame clones only, minus some. The sample shows 140,000 to 150,000 clones, about 92% of them seen only once. Source: peripheral blood, taken on day 0 of AZD1222 vaccination. Every receptor here comes from an adult in good health. Each CDR3 is given with its conserved first and last residue.

v_call: TRBV6-6; cdr3_aa: CASSYSGVNTEAFF
v_call: TRBV6-2/TRBV6-3; cdr3_aa: CASSQTGVTYEQYF
v_call: TRBV7-9; cdr3_aa: CASSHQGENTEAFF
v_call: TRBV27; cdr3_aa: CASSPLENTEAFF
v_call: TRBV7-8; cdr3_aa: CASSTGGNQPQHF
v_call: TRBV19; cdr3_aa: CASSISKPPYEQYF
v_call: TRBV7-3; cdr3_aa: CASSLAITGGSYNEQFF
v_call: TRBV5-1; cdr3_aa: CASSLVHSYEQYF
v_call: TRBV3-1/TRBV3-2; cdr3_aa: CASSQLGQPQHF
v_call: TRBV5-1; cdr3_aa: CASSLTTGGNEKLFF
v_call: TRBV6-5; cdr3_aa: CASSSRQGRNGYTF
v_call: TRBV5-8; cdr3_aa: CASSSRTGNYGYTF
v_call: TRBV18; cdr3_aa: CASSPQGGLADNEQFF
v_call: TRBV6-5; cdr3_aa: CASMLGLDGYTF
v_call: TRBV5-1; cdr3_aa: CASSLASGTYWNTEAFF
v_call: TRBV5-4; cdr3_aa: CASSLISQEQYF
v_call: TRBV2; cdr3_aa: CASSEGGRHSVATF
v_call: TRBV10-1; cdr3_aa: CASSELNRDRLENYGYTF
v_call: TRBV6-2/TRBV6-3; cdr3_aa: CASSSPPGRAHGYTF
v_call: TRBV18; cdr3_aa: CASSTERGVYGYTF
v_call: TRBV6-1; cdr3_aa: CASSEDKLAGPYNEQFF
v_call: TRBV5-1; cdr3_aa: CASSPTRGSSYNEQFF
v_call: TRBV11-2; cdr3_aa: CASSLIASNYEQYF
v_call: TRBV9; cdr3_aa: CASSVAPDLVYEQYF
v_call: TRBV19; cdr3_aa: CASSPQGARGYTF
v_call: TRBV7-9; cdr3_aa: CASSPSGKGHNYGYTF
v_call: TRBV15; cdr3_aa: CATSRGSSGSTDTQYF
v_call: TRBV18; cdr3_aa: CASSPTGTYEQYF
v_call: TRBV12-3/TRBV12-4; cdr3_aa: CASTVGRASPLHF
v_call: TRBV1; cdr3_aa: CTSSQGAGSCSGNTIYF
v_call: TRBV11-2; cdr3_aa: CASSLDDRRGYTF
v_call: TRBV5-5; cdr3_aa: CASSLGNSPLHF
v_call: TRBV2; cdr3_aa: CASSYRTEHYGYTF
v_call: TRBV6-5; cdr3_aa: CASREGVLWDEQYF
v_call: TRBV19; cdr3_aa: CASSIGRRQETQYF
v_call: TRBV28; cdr3_aa: CASSFRAGSTDTQYF
v_call: TRBV9; cdr3_aa: CASSKGGTGYNEQFF
v_call: TRBV5-1; cdr3_aa: CASSAGGAGDEKLFF
v_call: TRBV7-2; cdr3_aa: CASSLFGGPAEELFF
v_call: TRBV24-1; cdr3_aa: CATSDPRGGYNEQFF
v_call: TRBV6-5; cdr3_aa: CASSYSGRDGYTF
v_call: TRBV5-1; cdr3_aa: CASTYLGANNEKLFF
v_call: TRBV30; cdr3_aa: CAWNRNTEAFF
v_call: TRBV6-1; cdr3_aa: CASSESGGPNYGYTF
v_call: TRBV3-1/TRBV3-2; cdr3_aa: CASSHGQGAEAFF
v_call: TRBV19; cdr3_aa: CASTRTGGDTQYF
v_call: TRBV5-5; cdr3_aa: CASSLSRRSGRDPTDTQYF
v_call: TRBV11-2; cdr3_aa: CASSTRLAGGVEQFF
v_call: TRBV9; cdr3_aa: CASSPDRTSSYEQYF
v_call: TRBV3-1/TRBV3-2; cdr3_aa: CASSQPKRGGNNEQFF
v_call: TRBV18; cdr3_aa: CASSPRGDTEAFF
v_call: TRBV2; cdr3_aa: CASIGIRQGRGETQYF
v_call: TRBV9; cdr3_aa: CASSVATGVETQYF